The 6 T cell receptor beta chains below come from one sample, sequenced in a study of cytomegalovirus exposure and HLA in healthy donors. The PCR made use of 60 Vbeta and 13 Jbeta primers. The table came from immunoSEQ multiplex PCR; TCRdb's copy has only in-frame clones and leaves some out. The data contain approximately 160,000 clones, 80% of them singletons. The sample consisted of PBMCs. These receptors were taken from a man aged 25 to 40 in good health and CMV-seropositive.

The chain links TRBV7-9 to TRBJ2-3, with a weak D call TRBD2 (5 bases). V dropped 0 bases and J dropped 8 bases, with 9 bases sitting between them. The V gene's germline CDR1 is SEHNR and CDR2 FQNEAQ (reference sequence). The CDR3 length is 13 residues. The CDR3 here is CASSLALVRTQYF. CDR3 nucleotides: TGTGCCAGCAGCTTAGCACTAGTCCGTACGCAGTATTTT.

The table lists this clone with a few counts. The rearrangement uses TRBV25-1 and TRBJ2-1, with D possibly matching TRBD2 (7 bases). The length of the CDR3 is 15 residues. Germline CDR1 and CDR2: MGHDK and SYGVNS. V lost 2 bases and J lost 0, with 8 bases in between. The DNA for the CDR3 is TGTGCCAGCAGTGAAAGGGGGGGCTCCTACAATGAGCAGTTCTTC. Protein: CASSERGGSYNEQFF.

The chain has TRBV28 and TRBJ2-1, with 9 bases identical to TRBD1. The CDR3 spans 23 residues. J lost 0 bases, V lost 4 bases, and 25 bases had no gene match. Germline V lookup: CDR1 MDHEN, CDR2 SYDVKM. CDR3 region: CASSSRRTGVSFLLMSSYNEQFF. The CDR3 coding sequence is TGTGCCAGCAGTTCCCGCAGGACAGGGGTCTCCTTTTTATTAATGAGCTCCTACAATGAGCAGTTCTTC.

CDR3 in DNA: TGTGCCAGCCCTTTGTCAGAAATGAATCAGCCCCAGCATTTT. As protein: CASPLSEMNQPQHF. The chain couples TRBV6-4 to TRBJ1-5; D ambiguous. CDR3 length equals 14 residues. The ends were cut back, 8 bases at V and 4 bases at J, with 15 bases in the middle. CDR1 MRHNA and CDR2 SNTAGT come from the germline V gene.

The rearrangement joins TRBV28 to TRBJ2-6; TRBD1 agrees at 8 bases. The germline CDR1 and CDR2 sequences are MDHEN and SYDVKM. Germline trimming cut 3 bases from V and 0 bases from J; bases unmatched to any gene: 10. The CDR3 runs 19 residues. The CDR3 coding sequence is TGTGCCAGCAGTTTGTTAGCCGGGACAGGAAGCTCTGGGGCCAACGTCCTGACTTTC. Translated: CASSLLAGTGSSGANVLTF.

The rearrangement joins TRBV4-1 to TRBJ1-2; D not resolved. Germline CDR1 and CDR2: MGHRA and YSYEKL. The V end was cut by 0 bases, the J end by 6 bases, with 14 bases between. The CDR3 runs to 15 residues. The CDR3 is CASSQEVPGINGYTF. CDR3 DNA sequence: TGCGCCAGCAGCCAAGAGGTACCGGGGATAAATGGCTACACCTTC.